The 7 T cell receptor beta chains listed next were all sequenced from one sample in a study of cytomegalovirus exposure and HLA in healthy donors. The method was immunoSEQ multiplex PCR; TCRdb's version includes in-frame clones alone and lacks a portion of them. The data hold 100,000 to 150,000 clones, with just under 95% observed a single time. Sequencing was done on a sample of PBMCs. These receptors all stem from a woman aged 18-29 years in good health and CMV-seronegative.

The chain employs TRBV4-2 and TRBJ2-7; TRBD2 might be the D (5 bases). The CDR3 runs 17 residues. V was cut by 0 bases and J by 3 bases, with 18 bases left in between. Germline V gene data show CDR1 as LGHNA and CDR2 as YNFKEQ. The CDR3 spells CASSQEGVILELYEQYF. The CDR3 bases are TGTGCCAGCAGCCAAGAAGGAGTCATACTAGAACTCTACGAGCAGTACTTC.

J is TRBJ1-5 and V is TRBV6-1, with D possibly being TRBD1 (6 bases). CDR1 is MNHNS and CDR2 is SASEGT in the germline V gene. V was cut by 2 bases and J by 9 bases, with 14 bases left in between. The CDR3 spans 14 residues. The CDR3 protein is CASSETGGLAPQHF. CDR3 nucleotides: TGTGCCAGCAGTGAAACGGGGGGCCTTGCGCCCCAGCATTTT.

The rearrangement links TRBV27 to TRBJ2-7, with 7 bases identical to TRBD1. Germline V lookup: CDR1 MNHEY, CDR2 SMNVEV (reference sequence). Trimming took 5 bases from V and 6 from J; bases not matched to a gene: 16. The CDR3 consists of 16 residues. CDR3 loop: CASSNRQGALVAEQYF. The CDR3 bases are TGTGCCAGCAGTAACAGACAGGGTGCATTGGTGGCCGAGCAGTACTTC.

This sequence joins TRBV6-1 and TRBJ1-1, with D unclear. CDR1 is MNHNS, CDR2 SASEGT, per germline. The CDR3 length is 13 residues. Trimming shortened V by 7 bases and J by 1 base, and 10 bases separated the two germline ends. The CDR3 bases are TGTGCCAGCAAGGTCTGGGCGAACACTGAAGCTTTCTTT. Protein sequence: CASKVWANTEAFF.

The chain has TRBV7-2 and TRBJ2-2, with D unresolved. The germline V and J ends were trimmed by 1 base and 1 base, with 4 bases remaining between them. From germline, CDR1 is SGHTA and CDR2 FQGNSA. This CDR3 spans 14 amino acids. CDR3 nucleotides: TGTGCCAGCAGCTTAGTACAGAACACCGGGGAGCTGTTTTTT. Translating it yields CASSLVQNTGELFF.

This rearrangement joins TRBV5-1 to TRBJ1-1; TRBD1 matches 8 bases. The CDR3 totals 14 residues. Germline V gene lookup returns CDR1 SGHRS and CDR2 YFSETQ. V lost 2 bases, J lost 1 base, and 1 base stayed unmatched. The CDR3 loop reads CASSFGTGNTEAFF. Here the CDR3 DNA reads TGCGCCAGCAGCTTCGGGACAGGGAACACTGAAGCTTTCTTT.

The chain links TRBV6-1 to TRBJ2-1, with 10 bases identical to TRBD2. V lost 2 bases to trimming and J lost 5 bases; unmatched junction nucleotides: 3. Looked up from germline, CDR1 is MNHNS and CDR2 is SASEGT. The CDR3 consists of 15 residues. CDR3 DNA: TGTGCCAGCAGTGAATTCCTAGCGGGGGACAATGAGCAGTTCTTC. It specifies CASSEFLAGDNEQFF.